A few counts support the clone carrying this TCR beta chain. Its antigen is undetermined. This sample stems from a study of CD8 T cells in ankylosing spondylitis. Germline V gene sequence: CDR1 MNHEY, CDR2 SMNVEV (reference sequence). The V and J ends lost 3 bases and 7 bases respectively, with 13 bases between them. CDR3 size: 14 residues. Points from the study as a whole: Existing reports had already noted some motif variants in reactive arthritis synovial fluid and blood. CD8+ cells made up the disease-linked clones, which were relatively rare in peripheral blood. What seemed typical of ankylosing spondylitis blood was a TCR beta motif built from about 8 highly homologous variants.

5'-RACE, quantitative and with molecular barcodes, yielded the TCR beta libraries. TCRdb reprocessed the 5' RACE reads via MiXCR and lists one record per CDR3 protein. The sample yields tens of thousands of distinct CDR3 sequences, 9% seen once. Sequencing was performed on blood, either unsorted or a sorted T cell fraction (not recorded which). The TCR was taken from a male donor with ankylosing spondylitis. V and J are TRBV27 and TRBJ2-1; a weak D match, TRBD1 (6 bases). The CDR3 region has the DNA TGTGCCAGCAGTTTTGGACAGTTTTCGAATGAGCAGTTCTTC. It encodes CASSFGQFSNEQFF.